This T cell receptor (beta chain) was sequenced in a study of T cells after somatic rescue of genetic block. The V end was cut by 7 bases, the J end by 5 bases, with 18 bases between. The V gene's germline CDR1 is SEHNR and CDR2 FQNEAQ (reference sequence). The CDR3 is 16 amino acids. Assay: immunoSEQ multiplex PCR; the TCRdb copy retains only in-frame clones and omits some. The data contain some 70,000 clones, around 90% of them singletons. The chain employs TRBV7-9 and TRBJ1-6; D gene unclear. This sequence was found in a young man. The sample taken for sequencing was peripheral blood mononuclear cells (PBMCs). CDR3 bases: TGTGCCAGCACCATTCCCGGAAGAGAAGATAATTCACCCCTCCACTTT. Translating gives CASTIPGREDNSPLHF.